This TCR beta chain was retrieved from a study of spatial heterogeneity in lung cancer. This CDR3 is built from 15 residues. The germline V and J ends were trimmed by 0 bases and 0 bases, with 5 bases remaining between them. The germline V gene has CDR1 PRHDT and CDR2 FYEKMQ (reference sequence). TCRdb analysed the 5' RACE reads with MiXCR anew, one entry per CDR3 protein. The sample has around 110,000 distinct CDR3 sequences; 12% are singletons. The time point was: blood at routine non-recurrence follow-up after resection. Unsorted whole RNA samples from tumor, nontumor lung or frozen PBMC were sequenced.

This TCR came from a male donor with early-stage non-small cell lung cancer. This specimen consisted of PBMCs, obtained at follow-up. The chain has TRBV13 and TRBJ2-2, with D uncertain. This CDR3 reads CASSLGLTNTGELFF. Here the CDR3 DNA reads TGTGCCAGCAGCTTAGGCCTAACGAACACCGGGGAGCTGTTTTTT.